This is a list of T cell receptor beta chains from one sample in a study of cytomegalovirus exposure and HLA in healthy donors. Profiling relied on immunoSEQ multiplex PCR, and the TCRdb table lists in-frame clones only, not all of them. The data contain some 130,000 clones, around 80% of them singletons. The sequenced sample was PBMCs. All receptors derive from a man aged 30-40 years in good health and CMV-seropositive. Each CDR3 is given with its conserved first and last residue. The D gene is left open where the match is weak. Expanded clones get a size class; other rows say once, few or many, or leave the size out.

v_call: TRBV19; clone_size: .; j_call: TRBJ2-1; d_call: .; cdr3_aa: CASSELYNEQFF; cdr3_nt: TGTGCCAGTAGTGAACTTTACAATGAGCAGTTCTTC
v_call: TRBV29-1; clone_size: .; j_call: TRBJ1-3; d_call: .; cdr3_aa: CSVETLGVARGNTIYF; cdr3_nt: TGCAGCGTTGAGACTCTGGGTGTGGCACGCGGAAACACCATATATTTT
v_call: TRBV12-5; clone_size: once; j_call: TRBJ1-1; d_call: .; cdr3_aa: CASGLSQGILRTEAFF; cdr3_nt: TGTGCTAGTGGTTTGTCCCAGGGGATTCTCAGGACTGAAGCTTTCTTT
v_call: TRBV12-5; clone_size: once; j_call: TRBJ2-7; d_call: .; cdr3_aa: CASGKGQGPMDEQYF; cdr3_nt: TGTGCTAGTGGAAAAGGACAAGGCCCAATGGACGAGCAGTACTTC
v_call: TRBV9; clone_size: .; j_call: TRBJ1-1; d_call: .; cdr3_aa: CASSVGGAGTEAFF; cdr3_nt: TGTGCCAGCAGCGTAGGGGGCGCAGGCACTGAAGCTTTCTTT
v_call: TRBV2; clone_size: .; j_call: TRBJ2-5; d_call: .; cdr3_aa: CASSGGLVETQYF; cdr3_nt: TGTGCCAGCAGTGGAGGGCTCGTGGAGACCCAGTACTTC
v_call: TRBV6-1; clone_size: .; j_call: TRBJ1-2; d_call: TRBD1; cdr3_aa: CASSEIGGGLSHYYGYTF; cdr3_nt: TGTGCCAGCAGTGAAATAGGAGGGGGCTTGTCCCACTACTATGGCTACACCTTC
v_call: TRBV19; clone_size: .; j_call: TRBJ1-3; d_call: .; cdr3_aa: CASSRGLYSGNTIYF; cdr3_nt: TGTGCCAGTAGCAGGGGCCTCTACTCTGGAAACACCATATATTTT
v_call: TRBV30; clone_size: .; j_call: TRBJ2-5; d_call: TRBD1; cdr3_aa: CAWKGTGGVGTQYF; cdr3_nt: TGTGCCTGGAAAGGGACAGGGGGCGTAGGGACCCAGTACTTC
v_call: TRBV18; clone_size: few; j_call: TRBJ2-7; d_call: TRBD2; cdr3_aa: CASSSAAGSSYEQYF; cdr3_nt: TGTGCCAGCTCATCCGCAGCGGGATCTTCCTACGAGCAGTACTTC
v_call: TRBV6-5; clone_size: .; j_call: TRBJ1-2; d_call: .; cdr3_aa: CASSYGGMYGYTF; cdr3_nt: TGTGCCAGCAGTTACGGAGGAATGTATGGCTACACCTTC
v_call: TRBV10-3; clone_size: .; j_call: TRBJ2-6; d_call: .; cdr3_aa: CAIMDFMVAESGANVLTF; cdr3_nt: TGTGCCATCATGGACTTCATGGTGGCGGAATCTGGGGCCAACGTCCTGACTTTC
v_call: TRBV5-1; clone_size: once; j_call: TRBJ2-7; d_call: TRBD2; cdr3_aa: CASRTAGGSSYEQYF; cdr3_nt: TGCGCCAGCAGGACAGCGGGGGGGAGCTCCTACGAGCAGTACTTC
v_call: TRBV6-1; clone_size: .; j_call: TRBJ2-1; d_call: TRBD1; cdr3_aa: CASSAWDRGRYEQFF; cdr3_nt: TGTGCCAGCAGTGCCTGGGACAGGGGAAGGTATGAGCAGTTCTTC
v_call: TRBV9; clone_size: .; j_call: TRBJ1-2; d_call: .; cdr3_aa: CASSVGGLGGRNGYTF; cdr3_nt: TGTGCCAGCAGCGTAGGAGGGTTGGGGGGTAGGAATGGCTACACCTTC
v_call: TRBV7-6; clone_size: .; j_call: TRBJ2-2; d_call: .; cdr3_aa: CASSLNRVTGELFF; cdr3_nt: TGTGCCAGCAGCTTAAACAGGGTGACCGGGGAGCTGTTTTTT
v_call: TRBV5-6; clone_size: .; j_call: TRBJ2-2; d_call: TRBD1; cdr3_aa: CASSLGGQPTGELFF; cdr3_nt: TGTGCCAGCAGCTTGGGGGGACAGCCAACCGGGGAGCTGTTTTTT
v_call: TRBV25-1; clone_size: .; j_call: TRBJ2-7; d_call: TRBD1; cdr3_aa: CASSVETGMAEQYF; cdr3_nt: TGTGCCAGCAGTGTGGAGACAGGGATGGCCGAGCAGTACTTC
v_call: TRBV12-5; clone_size: .; j_call: TRBJ2-5; d_call: TRBD2; cdr3_aa: CASRGDYQETQYF; cdr3_nt: TGTGCTAGTAGAGGGGACTATCAAGAGACCCAGTACTTC
v_call: TRBV15; clone_size: few; j_call: TRBJ1-2; d_call: TRBD1; cdr3_aa: CATSRGGQGEGYTF; cdr3_nt: TGTGCCACCAGCAGAGGCGGACAGGGGGAAGGCTACACCTTC
v_call: TRBV19; clone_size: .; j_call: TRBJ1-2; d_call: TRBD1; cdr3_aa: CASSGQNYGYTF; cdr3_nt: TGTGCCAGCTCGGGACAGAACTATGGCTACACCTTC
v_call: TRBV7-3; clone_size: .; j_call: TRBJ1-5; d_call: TRBD1; cdr3_aa: CASSWDRLQPQHF; cdr3_nt: TGTGCCAGCAGCTGGGACAGACTTCAGCCCCAGCATTTT
v_call: TRBV6-6; clone_size: few; j_call: TRBJ1-5; d_call: .; cdr3_aa: CASQQPLGQPDLMHF; cdr3_nt: TGTGCCAGCCAACAGCCTTTAGGACAGCCCGACTTGATGCATTTT
v_call: TRBV5-1; clone_size: .; j_call: TRBJ2-5; d_call: TRBD2; cdr3_aa: CASSGGLGETQYF; cdr3_nt: TGCGCCAGCAGCGGGGGACTAGGGGAGACCCAGTACTTC
v_call: TRBV11-2; clone_size: .; j_call: TRBJ2-7; d_call: .; cdr3_aa: CASSLGESSYEQYF; cdr3_nt: TGTGCCAGCAGCCTTGGGGAGAGCTCCTACGAGCAGTACTTC
v_call: TRBV7-6; clone_size: .; j_call: TRBJ2-1; d_call: TRBD2; cdr3_aa: CASSLTSGLASNEQFF; cdr3_nt: TGTGCCAGCAGCTTAACTAGCGGGCTCGCATCCAATGAGCAGTTCTTC
v_call: TRBV5-6; clone_size: .; j_call: TRBJ1-2; d_call: TRBD1; cdr3_aa: CASSLPGQGALDYGYTF; cdr3_nt: TGTGCCAGCAGCTTACCGGGACAGGGGGCGCTGGACTATGGCTACACCTTC
v_call: TRBV5-4; clone_size: .; j_call: TRBJ1-2; d_call: .; cdr3_aa: CASSLDGNNYGYTF; cdr3_nt: TGTGCCAGCAGCCTGGACGGGAATAACTATGGCTACACCTTC
v_call: TRBV7-8; clone_size: .; j_call: TRBJ2-5; d_call: TRBD1; cdr3_aa: CASSIYDRGRRETQYF; cdr3_nt: TGTGCCAGCAGCATCTATGACAGGGGGCGTAGAGAGACCCAGTACTTC
v_call: TRBV7-9; clone_size: .; j_call: TRBJ2-5; d_call: TRBD1; cdr3_aa: CASSPKGGYQETQYF; cdr3_nt: TGTGCCAGCAGTCCAAAAGGGGGCTACCAAGAGACCCAGTACTTC
v_call: TRBV7-2; clone_size: few; j_call: TRBJ2-2; d_call: .; cdr3_aa: CASSLAYTGELFF; cdr3_nt: TGTGCCAGCAGCTTAGCCTACACCGGGGAGCTGTTTTTT
v_call: TRBV5-6; clone_size: .; j_call: TRBJ2-5; d_call: TRBD1; cdr3_aa: CASSLAGTGKPKTQYF; cdr3_nt: TGTGCCAGCAGCTTGGCGGGGACAGGGAAACCCAAGACCCAGTACTTC
v_call: TRBV10-1; clone_size: .; j_call: TRBJ2-3; d_call: TRBD2; cdr3_aa: CASSDPTGGGTDTQYF; cdr3_nt: TGCGCCAGCAGTGATCCGACGGGGGGTGGGACAGATACGCAGTATTTT
v_call: TRBV4-1; clone_size: .; j_call: TRBJ1-1; d_call: TRBD1; cdr3_aa: CASSQDPGGSEAFF; cdr3_nt: TGCGCCAGCAGCCAAGATCCAGGGGGATCTGAAGCTTTCTTT
v_call: TRBV5-1; clone_size: .; j_call: TRBJ1-3; d_call: .; cdr3_aa: CASSGGDSGNTIYF; cdr3_nt: TGCGCCAGCAGCGGAGGGGACTCTGGAAACACCATATATTTT
v_call: TRBV4-2; clone_size: .; j_call: TRBJ2-3; d_call: TRBD2; cdr3_aa: CASSQDTPPGGRATDTQYF; cdr3_nt: TGTGCCAGCAGCCAAGATACACCCCCTGGCGGGAGGGCGACAGATACGCAGTATTTT
v_call: TRBV7-2; clone_size: .; j_call: TRBJ1-1; d_call: .; cdr3_aa: CASSPRVHTEAFF; cdr3_nt: TGTGCCAGCAGCCCCCGGGTGCACACTGAAGCTTTCTTT
v_call: TRBV27; clone_size: .; j_call: TRBJ2-3; d_call: TRBD2; cdr3_aa: CASSSLAGRFTDTQYF; cdr3_nt: TGTGCCAGCAGTTCACTAGCGGGAAGATTCACAGATACGCAGTATTTT
v_call: TRBV10-2; clone_size: .; j_call: TRBJ1-4; d_call: TRBD1; cdr3_aa: CASSESSGGWQKLFF; cdr3_nt: TGCGCCAGCAGTGAGTCGTCAGGGGGTTGGCAAAAACTGTTTTTT
v_call: TRBV14; clone_size: .; j_call: TRBJ2-1; d_call: TRBD2; cdr3_aa: CASSQDVSSGGDEQFF; cdr3_nt: TGTGCCAGCAGCCAAGATGTGTCTAGCGGGGGTGATGAGCAGTTCTTC
v_call: TRBV7-9; clone_size: .; j_call: TRBJ1-1; d_call: .; cdr3_aa: CASSFGGGWNTEAFF; cdr3_nt: TGTGCCAGCAGCTTCGGGGGGGGCTGGAACACTGAAGCTTTCTTT
v_call: TRBV7-9; clone_size: .; j_call: TRBJ2-7; d_call: TRBD2; cdr3_aa: CASSWGTRAEQYF; cdr3_nt: TGTGCCAGCAGCTGGGGGACTAGGGCCGAGCAGTACTTC
v_call: TRBV6-4; clone_size: .; j_call: TRBJ2-2; d_call: TRBD1; cdr3_aa: CASSDRGQENTGELFF; cdr3_nt: TGTGCCAGCAGTGACCGGGGACAGGAGAACACCGGGGAGCTGTTTTTT
v_call: TRBV9; clone_size: .; j_call: TRBJ2-6; d_call: TRBD1; cdr3_aa: CASTPSGGTGANVLTF; cdr3_nt: TGTGCCAGCACCCCCTCAGGGGGCACCGGGGCCAACGTCCTGACTTTC
v_call: TRBV7-3; clone_size: .; j_call: TRBJ2-5; d_call: TRBD2; cdr3_aa: CASSRGGETQYF; cdr3_nt: TGTGCCAGCAGCCGGGGGGGCGAGACCCAGTACTTC
v_call: TRBV5-4; clone_size: .; j_call: TRBJ2-5; d_call: TRBD2; cdr3_aa: CASSRTSGIQETQYF; cdr3_nt: TGTGCCAGCAGCCGGACTAGCGGGATCCAAGAGACCCAGTACTTC
v_call: TRBV11-2; clone_size: .; j_call: TRBJ2-2; d_call: TRBD2; cdr3_aa: CASSGLENTGELFF; cdr3_nt: TGTGCCAGCAGCGGACTAGAAAACACCGGGGAGCTGTTTTTT
v_call: TRBV2; clone_size: few; j_call: TRBJ2-1; d_call: TRBD2; cdr3_aa: CASRSSGRPDNEQFF; cdr3_nt: TGTGCCAGCAGAAGTAGCGGGAGGCCGGACAATGAGCAGTTCTTC
v_call: TRBV13; clone_size: .; j_call: TRBJ2-7; d_call: .; cdr3_aa: CASSFRGSYEQYF; cdr3_nt: TGTGCCAGCAGCTTCCGGGGTTCCTACGAGCAGTACTTC
v_call: TRBV2; clone_size: .; j_call: TRBJ2-5; d_call: .; cdr3_aa: CASTLELVYQETQYF; cdr3_nt: TGTGCCAGCACACTGGAACTAGTATACCAAGAGACCCAGTACTTC
v_call: TRBV18; clone_size: .; j_call: TRBJ1-2; d_call: .; cdr3_aa: CASSPDGNYGYTF; cdr3_nt: TGTGCCAGCTCACCCGACGGGAACTATGGCTACACCTTC